This TCR beta chain appears in the sequencing data of a study of regulatory T cells in long-lasting Graves disease. Described time point: persistent/refractory GD, antithyroid drugs over 5 years with positive TRAb. RNA isolated from PBMCs was used to make the TCR library. Assembly of TCR beta libraries relied on iRepertoire HTBI primers together with Arm-PCR of CDR3 regions. TCRdb analysed the multiplex PCR reads with MiXCR anew, one entry per CDR3 protein. Counted here are around 460,000 distinct CDR3 sequences, 20% to 25% occurring once; the ten biggest clones make up approximately 14%. This receptor was identified in a female donor with Graves disease. The specimen was peripheral blood mononuclear cells (PBMCs), collected when the disease was refractory, from a patient treated with antithyroid drugs.

This chain's CDR3 is CATSETGQRDSEQYF. The DNA of the CDR3 is TGTGCCACCAGTGAAACGGGACAGAGAGACTCTGAGCAGTACTTC. The J gene is TRBJ2-7, the V gene TRBV24-1; 7 positions match TRBD1. The CDR3 is made up of 15 amino acids. J gave up 7 bases and V 4 bases, and 12 bases lay outside the gene matches. The germline gives CDR1 KGHDR, CDR2 SFDVKD.